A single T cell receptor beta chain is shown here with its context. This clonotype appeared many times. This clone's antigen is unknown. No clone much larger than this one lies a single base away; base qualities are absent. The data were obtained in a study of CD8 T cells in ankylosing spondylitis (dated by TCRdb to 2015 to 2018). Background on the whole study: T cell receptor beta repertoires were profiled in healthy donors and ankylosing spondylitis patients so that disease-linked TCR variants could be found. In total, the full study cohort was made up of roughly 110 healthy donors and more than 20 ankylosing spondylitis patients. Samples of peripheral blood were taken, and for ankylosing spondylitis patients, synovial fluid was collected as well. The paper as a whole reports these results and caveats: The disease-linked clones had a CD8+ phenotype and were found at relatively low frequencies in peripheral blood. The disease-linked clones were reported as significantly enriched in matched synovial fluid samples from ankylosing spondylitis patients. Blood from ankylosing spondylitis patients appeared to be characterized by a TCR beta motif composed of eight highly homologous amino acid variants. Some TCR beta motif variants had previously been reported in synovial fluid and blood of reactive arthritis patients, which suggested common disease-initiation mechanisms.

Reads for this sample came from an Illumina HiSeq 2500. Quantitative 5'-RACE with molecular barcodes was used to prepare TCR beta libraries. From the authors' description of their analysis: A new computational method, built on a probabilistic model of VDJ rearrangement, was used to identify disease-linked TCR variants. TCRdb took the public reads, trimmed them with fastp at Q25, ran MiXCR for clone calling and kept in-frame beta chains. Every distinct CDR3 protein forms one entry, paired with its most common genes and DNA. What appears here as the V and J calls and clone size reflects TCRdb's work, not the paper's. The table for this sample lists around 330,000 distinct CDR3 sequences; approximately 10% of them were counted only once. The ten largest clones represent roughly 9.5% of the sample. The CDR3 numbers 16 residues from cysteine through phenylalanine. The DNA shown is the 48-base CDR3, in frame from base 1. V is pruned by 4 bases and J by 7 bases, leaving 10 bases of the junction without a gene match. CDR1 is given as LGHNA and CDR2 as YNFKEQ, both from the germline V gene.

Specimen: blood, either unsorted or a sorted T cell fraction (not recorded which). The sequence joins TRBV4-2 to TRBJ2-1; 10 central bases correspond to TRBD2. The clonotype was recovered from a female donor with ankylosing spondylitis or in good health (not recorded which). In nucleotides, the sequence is TGTGCCAGCAGCCTTCTCCCAGCGGGAGGGCCAAATGAGCAGTTCTTC. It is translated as CASSLLPAGGPNEQFF.